The rows below give T cell receptor beta chains drawn from one sample of a study of T cell changes during pregnancy in multiple sclerosis. TCRdb's copy holds only in-frame clones and misses some; the assay was immunoSEQ multiplex PCR. Of over 30,000 clones in the sample, 88% are singletons; the top ten hold 1.2%. The specimen comprised CD4+ T cells from peripheral blood mononuclear cells, sampled before pregnancy. These receptors all come from a female donor with multiple sclerosis, enrolled in a pregnancy study. Each CDR3 is given without its conserved first and last residue. A D gene is named only where the DNA matches it firmly.

v_gene: TRBV7-9
d_gene: TRBD1
j_gene: TRBJ1-3
CDR3aa: ASSPTTGTGLAGNTIY

v_gene: TRBV7-2
d_gene: .
j_gene: TRBJ1-1
CDR3aa: ASSRVGGTEAF

v_gene: TRBV5-1
d_gene: TRBD1
j_gene: TRBJ2-1
CDR3aa: ASSPGQGYNEQF

v_gene: TRBV30
d_gene: .
j_gene: TRBJ1-2
CDR3aa: AWYLPAGDGYT

v_gene: TRBV6-4
d_gene: .
j_gene: TRBJ1-1
CDR3aa: ASRGLPNTEAF

v_gene: TRBV29-1
d_gene: .
j_gene: TRBJ2-3
CDR3aa: SVVGTPRDTQY

v_gene: TRBV7-9
d_gene: .
j_gene: TRBJ1-2
CDR3aa: ASSSLYGYT

v_gene: TRBV18
d_gene: .
j_gene: TRBJ1-1
CDR3aa: ASSESGAEVAEAF

v_gene: TRBV2
d_gene: .
j_gene: TRBJ2-7
CDR3aa: ASGGDSYEQY

v_gene: TRBV6-6
d_gene: TRBD2
j_gene: TRBJ2-1
CDR3aa: ASSTGTSGRGEQF

v_gene: TRBV18
d_gene: TRBD1
j_gene: TRBJ2-3
CDR3aa: ASSNTGDPLSTQY

v_gene: TRBV5-6
d_gene: TRBD1
j_gene: TRBJ1-3
CDR3aa: ASSLGRGRTTIY

v_gene: TRBV28
d_gene: .
j_gene: TRBJ1-3
CDR3aa: ASSSSPGNTIY

v_gene: TRBV4-1
d_gene: .
j_gene: TRBJ1-2
CDR3aa: ASSQQQYRDLYGYT

v_gene: TRBV27
d_gene: TRBD1
j_gene: TRBJ2-5
CDR3aa: ASSPTGQGMGKTQY

v_gene: TRBV5-4
d_gene: TRBD1
j_gene: TRBJ1-2
CDR3aa: ASSPQQGRSSYGYT

v_gene: TRBV7-2
d_gene: .
j_gene: TRBJ1-1
CDR3aa: ASSLVPQGGAF

v_gene: TRBV5-1
d_gene: TRBD1
j_gene: TRBJ1-4
CDR3aa: ASSYGQGGTNEKLF

v_gene: TRBV14
d_gene: .
j_gene: TRBJ2-1
CDR3aa: ASSPTRIEQF

v_gene: TRBV5-1
d_gene: TRBD1
j_gene: TRBJ2-1
CDR3aa: ASSWDSAQGEQF

v_gene: TRBV4-1
d_gene: .
j_gene: TRBJ1-5
CDR3aa: ASSQGNGAGQTTYSNQPQH

v_gene: TRBV11-2
d_gene: TRBD2
j_gene: TRBJ2-1
CDR3aa: ASSLEAGASGRSEQF

v_gene: TRBV6-6
d_gene: .
j_gene: TRBJ1-1
CDR3aa: ASTGNTEAF

v_gene: TRBV7-9
d_gene: TRBD2
j_gene: TRBJ2-3
CDR3aa: ASSHRLAGESDTQY

v_gene: TRBV5-4
d_gene: TRBD2
j_gene: TRBJ2-5
CDR3aa: ASSLVLAGGETQY

v_gene: TRBV5-1
d_gene: TRBD2
j_gene: TRBJ2-3
CDR3aa: ASSPMLLAGGYADTQY

v_gene: TRBV2
d_gene: .
j_gene: TRBJ1-4
CDR3aa: ASSAGNGFRLF

v_gene: TRBV14
d_gene: TRBD1
j_gene: TRBJ1-3
CDR3aa: ASSRTGTHSGNTIY

v_gene: TRBV4-2
d_gene: TRBD1
j_gene: TRBJ1-4
CDR3aa: ASSQGQGEKLF

v_gene: TRBV27
d_gene: .
j_gene: TRBJ1-5
CDR3aa: ASSVNRVSNQPQH

v_gene: TRBV7-3
d_gene: .
j_gene: TRBJ2-3
CDR3aa: ASGWASDTQY

v_gene: TRBV2
d_gene: .
j_gene: TRBJ2-7
CDR3aa: ASSEDLPSSYEQY

v_gene: TRBV10-3
d_gene: .
j_gene: TRBJ2-7
CDR3aa: AISVGGTYEQY

v_gene: TRBV7-9
d_gene: .
j_gene: TRBJ2-1
CDR3aa: ASSLTLYNEQF

v_gene: TRBV18
d_gene: .
j_gene: TRBJ1-2
CDR3aa: ASSPPTGPGYT

v_gene: TRBV7-3
d_gene: TRBD2
j_gene: TRBJ2-6
CDR3aa: ASSLWGPTSGRAGANVLT

v_gene: TRBV10-3
d_gene: TRBD2
j_gene: TRBJ2-2
CDR3aa: AISALAGADTGELF

v_gene: TRBV27
d_gene: TRBD1
j_gene: TRBJ1-3
CDR3aa: ASSRGGQGSGNTIY

v_gene: TRBV6-4
d_gene: TRBD1
j_gene: TRBJ1-3
CDR3aa: ASSDSEPTGGSSGNTIY

v_gene: TRBV5-1
d_gene: TRBD1
j_gene: TRBJ1-3
CDR3aa: ASRIQGEGNTIY

v_gene: TRBV6-1
d_gene: .
j_gene: TRBJ1-1
CDR3aa: ASSEGDSRGPPPGAF

v_gene: TRBV28
d_gene: TRBD2
j_gene: TRBJ2-1
CDR3aa: ATKREGNYNEQF

v_gene: TRBV10-1
d_gene: TRBD1
j_gene: TRBJ2-4
CDR3aa: ASSETGGNIQY

v_gene: TRBV2
d_gene: .
j_gene: TRBJ2-7
CDR3aa: ASSVVSLENEQY

v_gene: TRBV19
d_gene: TRBD2
j_gene: TRBJ2-3
CDR3aa: ASRAGGPSDTQY

v_gene: TRBV5-1
d_gene: TRBD1
j_gene: TRBJ1-2
CDR3aa: ASSLPDRGVGYT

v_gene: TRBV7-2
d_gene: .
j_gene: TRBJ2-5
CDR3aa: ASSLAGGRETQY

v_gene: TRBV7-9
d_gene: .
j_gene: TRBJ1-1
CDR3aa: ASSLLQGIGNTEAF

v_gene: TRBV7-9
d_gene: TRBD2
j_gene: TRBJ2-1
CDR3aa: ASSLEVAGSNEQF

v_gene: TRBV6-1
d_gene: .
j_gene: TRBJ1-6
CDR3aa: ASSEMQAHSPLH

v_gene: TRBV5-1
d_gene: .
j_gene: TRBJ2-7
CDR3aa: ASSPGGAGGAYEQY